The 24 T cell receptor beta chains below come from one sample, sequenced in a study of vaccination effects on CD4 cells after COVID-19 (dated by TCRdb to the early 2020s). For these TCRs, the target antigens are not known. After about 10 days of culture, CD4+ T cells were isolated with the EasySep CD4+ T cell isolation kit. The protocol used for the library was the immunoSEQ multiplex PCR assay. Here the immuneACCESS table is served through TCRdb, limited to in-frame sequences with V and J called. Missing clones are a known gap in these copies; in checked studies unresolved V genes cover under half, and the rest lacks a known reason. This sample comprises roughly 56,000 clones, roughly 80% of them detected only once. Together, the top ten hold approximately 3% of the sample. Sequencing was performed on CD4+ T cells from PBMCs cultured without peptide, taken before COVID-19 vaccination. The receptor source for this set is a human donor who received a COVID-19 vaccine.

The gene calls are TRBV27 and TRBJ2-3, with D maybe TRBD2 (7 bases). Germline CDR1 and CDR2: MNHEY and SMNVEV (reference sequence). V lost 4 bases and J 1 base, leaving 12 bases between the germline ends. CDR3 length equals 15 residues. DNA of the CDR3: TGTGCCAGCAGTTATCGGGGGGCCGGCACAGATACGCAGTATTTT. It translates to CASSYRGAGTDTQYF.

This chain connects TRBV29-1 to TRBJ2-1; TRBD1 matches at 9 bases. The V gene's germline CDR1 is SQVTM and CDR2 ANQGSEA. Losses at the gene ends were 4 bases for V and 4 bases for J; bases not matched to a gene: 5. The CDR3 runs 14 residues. DNA of the CDR3: TGCAGCGTTGTAGGGACAGGGACATACAATGAGCAGTTCTTC. It translates to CSVVGTGTYNEQFF.

The chain combines TRBV5-1 with TRBJ2-5, with D possibly TRBD2 on 5 matching bases. The CDR3 has 13 residues. The germline gives CDR1 SGHRS, CDR2 YFSETQ. The V gene lost 2 bases and the J gene lost 5 bases, with 10 bases spanning the gap. This chain's CDR3 is CASSLVGSETQYF. CDR3 DNA: TGCGCCAGCAGCTTAGTGGGGAGTGAGACCCAGTACTTC.

The rearrangement uses TRBV19 and TRBJ1-5, with unresolved D. In germline, CDR1 is LNHDA, CDR2 SQIVND (reference sequence). Between the trimmed V and J ends, which lost 6 bases and 3 bases, there was a span of 3 bases. The CDR3 loop spans 11 amino acids. CDR3 sequence reads: CASSLNQPQHF. The CDR3 DNA is TGTGCCAGTAGCCTCAATCAGCCCCAGCATTTT.

This clone was detected a few times. The chain couples TRBV5-1 to TRBJ2-3, with TRBD1 as a possible D gene (6 bases). The CDR3 contains 15 residues. From germline, CDR1 is SGHRS and CDR2 YFSETQ. The germline V and J ends were trimmed by 1 base and 2 bases, with 11 bases remaining between them. The CDR3 reads CASSLSGDHTDTQYF. CDR3 coding DNA: TGCGCCAGCAGCTTGTCAGGGGATCACACAGATACGCAGTATTTT. Full variable domain (outside the CDR3, taken from reference TRBV5-1 and TRBJ2-3): KAGVTQTPRYLIKTRGQQVTLSCSPISGHRSVSWYQQTPGQGLQFLFEYFSETQRNKGNFPGRFSGRQFSNSRSEMNVSTLELGDSALYLCASSLSGDHTDTQYFGPGTRLTVL.

This chain joins TRBV6-5 and TRBJ2-1; 7 bases fit TRBD2. Germline CDR1 reads MNHEY; CDR2 reads SVGAGI. The CDR3 covers 14 residues. Losses at the gene ends were 2 bases for V and 8 bases for J; bases not matched to a gene: 6. Written as DNA, the CDR3 is TGTGCCAGCAGTTACGGGGGGGTGGGTGATGAGCAGTTCTTC. Encoded protein: CASSYGGVGDEQFF.

J is TRBJ2-3 and V is TRBV12-3 or TRBV12-4; 9 nucleotides line up with TRBD2. CDR3 length equals 13 residues. The trim removed 6 bases at V and 4 bases at J, leaving 2 bases unmatched. The CDR3 coding sequence is TGTGCCAGCAGGGGGACTAGCTCAGATACGCAGTATTTT. The encoded protein is CASRGTSSDTQYF.

The chain has TRBV5-1 and TRBJ1-5, with TRBD1 identical over 8 bases. Germline V gives CDR1 SGHRS, CDR2 YFSETQ. Unmatched junction bases numbered 6, after V lost 0 bases and J lost 7 bases. The CDR3 consists of 15 residues. The CDR3: CASSLETGANQPQHF. The CDR3 DNA reads TGCGCCAGCAGCTTGGAGACAGGGGCAAACCAGCCCCAGCATTTT. Complete variable domain (other parts from reference TRBV5-1 and TRBJ1-5): KAGVTQTPRYLIKTRGQQVTLSCSPISGHRSVSWYQQTPGQGLQFLFEYFSETQRNKGNFPGRFSGRQFSNSRSEMNVSTLELGDSALYLCASSLETGANQPQHFGDGTRLSIL.

This clone was seen a handful of times. The chain is built from TRBV7-2 and TRBJ2-2; D call uncertain. Germline V gene data show CDR1 as SGHTA and CDR2 as FQGNSA. Between the trimmed V and J ends, which lost 5 bases and 0 bases, there was a span of 13 bases. The CDR3 runs to 16 residues. CDR3 nucleotide sequence: TGTGCCAGCAGCGCAAAGGCTACCTCGAACACCGGGGAGCTGTTTTTT. Encoded protein: CASSAKATSNTGELFF.

The chain is built from TRBV6-5 and TRBJ2-3; D possibly corresponds to TRBD1 (6 bases). CDR3 length equals 13 residues. Germline V gene lookup returns CDR1 MNHEY and CDR2 SVGAGI. Trimming cost V 11 bases and J 2 bases, with 14 bases left between them. CDR3 sequence: CAVSGATTDTQYF. For the CDR3, the DNA is TGTGCCGTTTCAGGGGCGACCACAGATACGCAGTATTTT.

The rearrangement links TRBV5-4 to TRBJ2-2; 9 bases align to TRBD2. V lost 4 bases to trimming and J lost 6 bases; unmatched junction nucleotides: 13. The germline V gene has CDR1 SGHNT and CDR2 YYREEE (reference sequence). This CDR3 is 17 amino acids long. For the CDR3, the DNA is TGTGCCAGCAGCCCATTCTTAGGTGGCGGGGGGGCCGGGGAGCTGTTTTTT. Protein product: CASSPFLGGGGAGELFF.

The chain recombines TRBV18 with TRBJ1-2, with 11 bases fitting TRBD1. CDR3 length: 15 amino acids. With V trimmed by 0 bases and J by 3 bases, 0 bases remained unmatched. Germline assignment: CDR1 KGHSH and CDR2 LQKENI. CDR3 bases: TGTGCCAGCTCACCACCGGGACAGGGGGACTATGGCTACACCTTC. Translated, it gives CASSPPGQGDYGYTF.

The chain has TRBV6-2 or TRBV6-3 and TRBJ1-2; 8 bases line up with TRBD1. The CDR3 is made up of 14 amino acids. Per the germline V gene, CDR1 is MNHEY and CDR2 is SVGEGT. V shed 5 bases and J 6 bases; nucleotides not matched to a gene: 8. The DNA of the CDR3 is TGTGCCAGCAGTCCAGGGGGCACGCTGAATGGCTACACCTTC. Amino acids: CASSPGGTLNGYTF.

The chain is built from TRBV28 and TRBJ1-6; TRBD1 agrees at 10 bases. The CDR3 consists of 14 residues. The trim removed 6 bases at V and 9 bases at J, leaving 5 bases unmatched. CDR1 and CDR2 (germline): MDHEN, SYDVKM. This chain's CDR3 is CASRTGGVGSPLHF. The CDR3 DNA sequence: TGTGCCAGCAGGACAGGGGGCGTGGGTTCACCCCTCCACTTT. Together with reference TRBV28 and TRBJ1-6, the CDR3 gives the full variable domain: DVKVTQSSRYLVKRTGEKVFLECVQDMDHENMFWYRQDPGLGLRLIYFSYDVKMKEKGDIPEGYSVSREKKERFSLILESASTNQTSMYLCASRTGGVGSPLHFGNGTRLTVT.

This clone was found a few times. CDR3 sequence: CASSIRGADEKLFF. In DNA form, the CDR3 reads TGCGCCAGCAGCATCCGTGGGGCTGATGAAAAACTGTTTTTT. The chain joins TRBV5-1 to TRBJ1-4; tentative D call: TRBD1 (5 bases). The germline V gene has CDR1 SGHRS and CDR2 YFSETQ. The CDR3 has 14 residues. V gave up 4 bases and J gave up 6 bases, with 13 bases separating them.

J is TRBJ1-2 and V is TRBV6-5; maybe TRBD1 (5 bases). The V end was cut by 6 bases, the J end by 5 bases, with 13 bases between. The CDR3 spans 13 residues. Germline loops: CDR1 MNHEY, CDR2 SVGAGI. The CDR3 DNA reads as TGTGCCAGCAGAACCGGGGGAGAGTATGGCTACACCTTC. Encoded protein: CASRTGGEYGYTF.

The V and J genes are TRBV12-3 or TRBV12-4 and TRBJ1-2; D gene ambiguous. Trimming took off 5 bases at V and 8 bases at J, with 12 bases between the two ends. CDR3 length equals 12 residues. The CDR3 loop is CASSPRVSGYTF. CDR3 coding DNA: TGTGCCAGCAGTCCTAGGGTGTCCGGCTACACCTTC.

The rearrangement joins TRBV5-4 to TRBJ2-2, with TRBD1 matching 7 bases. There are 14 residues in the CDR3. V was pared by 3 bases and J by 6 bases, with 5 bases of the junction left unmatched. The germline V gene encodes CDR1 SGHNT and CDR2 YYREEE (reference sequence). The DNA for the CDR3 is TGTGCCAGCAGCTCGACAGGGTCAGCCGGGGAGCTGTTTTTT. Translation: CASSSTGSAGELFF.

The V call is TRBV7-9, the J call TRBJ1-4; possible D gene TRBD1, 5 bases. The V end was cut by 5 bases, the J end by 0 bases, with 10 bases between. This CDR3 contains 15 residues. From germline, CDR1 is SEHNR and CDR2 FQNEAQ (reference sequence). The CDR3 DNA is TGTGCCAGCAGCCGGGGCGGGCCAACTAATGAAAAACTGTTTTTT. Its protein product is CASSRGGPTNEKLFF. Based on the CDR3 plus reference TRBV7-9 and TRBJ1-4, the full variable domain is DTGVSQNPRHKITKRGQNVTFRCDPISEHNRLYWYRQTLGQGPEFLTYFQNEAQLEKSRLLSDRFSAERPKGSFSTLEIQRTEQGDSAMYLCASSRGGPTNEKLFFGSGTQLSVL.

J is TRBJ2-3 and V is TRBV19; D remains unclear. The length of the CDR3 is 12 residues. CDR1 is LNHDA, CDR2 SQIVND, per germline (reference sequence). The V end lost 3 bases, the J end lost 7 bases, and 8 bases lay between the germline ends. The CDR3 DNA follows: TGTGCCAGTAGTATGTTGCAGCATACGCAGTATTTT. Translating it yields CASSMLQHTQYF.

This clone was picked up a small number of times. V is TRBV18 and J is TRBJ2-3, with TRBD2 matching 8 bases. The CDR3 is made up of 13 amino acids. CDR1 is KGHSH and CDR2 is LQKENI in the germline V gene. The junction had 4 bases not matched to a gene; V was cut back by 5 bases and J by 6 bases. The CDR3, as DNA: TGTGCCAGCTCAGCAGCGGGGGACGATACGCAGTATTTT. This gives the protein CASSAAGDDTQYF.

Note on this clone: This sample includes further DNA sequences coding for the same CDR3. The gene calls are TRBV9 and TRBJ2-5, with 8 bases identical to TRBD1. Germline lookup yields CDR1 SGDLS and CDR2 YYNGEE. With 4 bases clipped from V and 5 bases from J, the junction kept 7 bases outside the gene matches. The CDR3 length is 14 residues. CDR3 sequence: CASSPRTGTETQYF. As DNA, the CDR3 is TGTGCCAGCAGCCCCCGGACAGGGACGGAGACCCAGTACTTC. The whole variable domain, filled in from reference TRBV9 and TRBJ2-5, reads DSGVTQTPKHLITATGQRVTLRCSPRSGDLSVYWYQQSLDQGLQFLIQYYNGEERAKGNILERFSAQQFPDLHSELNLSSLELGDSALYFCASSPRTGTETQYFGPGTRLLVL.

V is TRBV7-8 and J is TRBJ2-7, with D perhaps TRBD2 (5 bases). Trimming removed 5 bases at V and 2 bases at J, with 19 bases between. The CDR3 runs to 16 residues. Germline V gene data show CDR1 as SGHVS and CDR2 as FQNEAQ. CDR3 sequence: CASSRTGTQTTYEQYV. In DNA, the CDR3 is TGTGCCAGCAGCCGAACGGGAACCCAAACCACCTACGAGCAGTACGTC.

The sample holds a few counts of this clone. The chain recombines TRBV2 with TRBJ1-3; 7 bases line up with TRBD1. With V trimmed by 6 bases and J by 6 bases, 2 bases remained unmatched. Germline CDR1 is SNHLY and CDR2 is FYNNEI. This CDR3 contains 12 residues. The CDR3 spells CASSGQENTIYF. CDR3 sequence (DNA): TGTGCCAGCAGCGGACAGGAAAACACCATATATTTT.